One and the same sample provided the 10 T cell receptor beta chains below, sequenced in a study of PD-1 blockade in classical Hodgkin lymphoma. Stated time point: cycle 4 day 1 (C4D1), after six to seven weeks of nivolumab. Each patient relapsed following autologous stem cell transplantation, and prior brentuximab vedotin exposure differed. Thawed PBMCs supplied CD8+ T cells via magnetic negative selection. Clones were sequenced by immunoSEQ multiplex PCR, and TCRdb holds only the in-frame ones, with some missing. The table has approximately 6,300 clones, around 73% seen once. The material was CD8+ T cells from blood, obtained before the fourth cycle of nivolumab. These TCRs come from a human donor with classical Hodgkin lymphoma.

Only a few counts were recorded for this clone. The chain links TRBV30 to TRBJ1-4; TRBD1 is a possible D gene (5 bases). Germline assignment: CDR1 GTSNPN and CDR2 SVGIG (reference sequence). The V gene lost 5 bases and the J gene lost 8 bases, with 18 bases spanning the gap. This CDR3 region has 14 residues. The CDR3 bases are TGTGCCTGGGGACCCGGACTAGGGACGGAAAAACTGTTTTTT. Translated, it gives CAWGPGLGTEKLFF.

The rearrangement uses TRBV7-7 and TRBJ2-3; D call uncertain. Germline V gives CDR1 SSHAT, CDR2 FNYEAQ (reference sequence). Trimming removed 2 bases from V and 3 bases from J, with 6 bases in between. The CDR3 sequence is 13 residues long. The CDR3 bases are TGTGCCAGCAGCTTATTGGTTACAGATACGCAGTATTTT. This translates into CASSLLVTDTQYF.

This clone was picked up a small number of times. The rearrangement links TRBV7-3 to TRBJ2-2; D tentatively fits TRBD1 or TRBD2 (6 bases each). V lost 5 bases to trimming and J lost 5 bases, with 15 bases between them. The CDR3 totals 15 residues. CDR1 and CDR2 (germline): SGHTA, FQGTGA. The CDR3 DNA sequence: TGTGCCAGCAGCCCTCTTGGAGGGGGGACCGGGGAGCTGTTTTTT. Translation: CASSPLGGGTGELFF.

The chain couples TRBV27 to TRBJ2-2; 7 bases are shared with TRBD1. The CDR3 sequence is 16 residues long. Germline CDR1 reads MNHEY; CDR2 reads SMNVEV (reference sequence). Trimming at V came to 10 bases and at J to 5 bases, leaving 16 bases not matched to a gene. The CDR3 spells CATQAKTGFRTGELFF. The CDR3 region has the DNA TGTGCCACCCAGGCTAAGACAGGGTTTCGGACCGGGGAGCTGTTTTTT.

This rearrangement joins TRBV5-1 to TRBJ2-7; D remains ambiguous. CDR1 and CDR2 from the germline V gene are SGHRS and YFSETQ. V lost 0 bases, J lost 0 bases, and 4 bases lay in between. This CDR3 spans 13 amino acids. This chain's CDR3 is CASSLDASYEQYF. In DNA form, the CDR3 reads TGCGCCAGCAGCTTGGATGCCTCCTACGAGCAGTACTTC.

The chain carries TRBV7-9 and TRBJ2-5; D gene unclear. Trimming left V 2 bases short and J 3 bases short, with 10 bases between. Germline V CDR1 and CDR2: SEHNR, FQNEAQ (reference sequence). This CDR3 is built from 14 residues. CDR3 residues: CASSLSGRKETQYF. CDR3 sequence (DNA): TGTGCCAGCAGCTTAAGTGGGCGAAAAGAGACCCAGTACTTC.

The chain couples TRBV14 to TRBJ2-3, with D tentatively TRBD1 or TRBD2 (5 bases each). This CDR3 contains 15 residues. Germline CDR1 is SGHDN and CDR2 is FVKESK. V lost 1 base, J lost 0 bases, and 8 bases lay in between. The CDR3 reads CASSQGGPSTDTQYF. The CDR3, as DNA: TGTGCCAGCAGCCAAGGGGGACCAAGCACAGATACGCAGTATTTT.

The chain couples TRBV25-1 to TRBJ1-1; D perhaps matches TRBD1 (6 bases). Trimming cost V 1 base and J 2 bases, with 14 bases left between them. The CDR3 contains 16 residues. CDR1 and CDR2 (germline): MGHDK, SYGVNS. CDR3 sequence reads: CASSESGAWRNTEAFF. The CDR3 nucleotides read TGTGCCAGCAGTGAATCGGGGGCATGGAGAAACACTGAAGCTTTCTTT.

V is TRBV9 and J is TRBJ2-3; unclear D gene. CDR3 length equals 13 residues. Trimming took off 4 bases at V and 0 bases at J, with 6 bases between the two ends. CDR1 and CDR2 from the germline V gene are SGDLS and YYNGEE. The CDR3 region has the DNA TGTGCCAGCAGCATCACTAGCACAGATACGCAGTATTTT. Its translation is CASSITSTDTQYF.

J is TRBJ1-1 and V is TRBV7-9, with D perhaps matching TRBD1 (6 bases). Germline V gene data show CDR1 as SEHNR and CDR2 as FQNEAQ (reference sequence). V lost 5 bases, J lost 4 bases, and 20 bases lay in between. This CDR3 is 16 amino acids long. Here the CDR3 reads CASSRIKTGLGTEAFF. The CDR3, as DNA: TGTGCCAGCAGCCGAATCAAAACAGGGCTCGGCACTGAAGCTTTCTTT. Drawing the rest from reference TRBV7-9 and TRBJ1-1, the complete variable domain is DTGVSQNPRHKITKRGQNVTFRCDPISEHNRLYWYRQTLGQGPEFLTYFQNEAQLEKSRLLSDRFSAERPKGSFSTLEIQRTEQGDSAMYLCASSRIKTGLGTEAFFGQGTRLTVV.